This T cell receptor beta chain was sequenced in a study of blood T cells in healthy people across ages. Turning to the study itself: Template switching retrieved approximately one barcoded beta molecule for each two T cells.

Per germline, CDR1 SQVTM and CDR2 ANQGSEA. There are 15 residues in the CDR3. The ends were cut back, 5 bases at V and 3 bases at J, with 18 bases in the middle. Combining a sample-barcoded 5' primer with a J-beta primer mix, a second PCR ran for roughly 6 to 12 cycles. TCRdb fed the 5' RACE reads into MiXCR, producing one record per CDR3 protein. The sample lists roughly 1.7 million distinct CDR3 sequences; around 36% were seen once. Turning to this clonotype: Since a much larger clone is just one base distant, this may be a read error.

The receptor was derived from a woman in her twenties or thirties in good health. Sequences were obtained from blood. V gene TRBV29-1 combines with J gene TRBJ2-3, with D perhaps matching TRBD1 (6 bases). CDR3: CSVRGARGLTDTQYF. CDR3 nucleotides: TGCAGCGTTCGAGGCGCCAGGGGTTTGACAGATACGCAGTATTTT.